This is a list of T cell receptor beta chains from one sample in a study of T cells in Graves' hyperthyroidism and ophthalmopathy. TCRdb used MiXCR to reprocess the multiplex PCR reads, holding one entry per CDR3 protein. The sample records 40,000 to 55,000 distinct CDR3 sequences, about 52% being singletons. Sequencing input: peripheral blood or thyroid tissue (not recorded which). These TCRs come from a woman between 45 and 60 years old with Graves' hyperthyroidism. The CDR3 runs from the conserved cysteine through the conserved F or W. The D gene is left open where the match is weak. Expanded clones get a size class; other rows say once, few or many, or leave the size out.

d_call clone_size j_call v_call cdr3_aa cdr3_nt
TRBD1 many TRBJ2-2 TRBV7-3 CASSSGTGSGGELFF TGTGCCAGCAGCTCCGGGACAGGGTCAGGCGGGGAGCTGTTTTTT
TRBD1 many TRBJ1-5 TRBV10-3 CAITDREHQPQHF TGTGCCATCACGGACAGGGAACATCAGCCCCAGCATTTT
. . TRBJ1-4 TRBV2 CASSEERPSGKLFF TGTGCCAGCAGTGAAGAAAGACCCTCTGGAAAACTGTTTTTT
. many TRBJ2-5 TRBV10-3 CAISERSLGGTQETQYF TGTGCCATCAGTGAGCGAAGCCTGGGCGGCACTCAAGAGACCCAGTACTTC
TRBD2 many TRBJ2-2 TRBV11-2 CASSFGLADTGELFF TGTGCCAGCAGCTTCGGACTAGCGGACACCGGGGAGCTGTTTTTT
TRBD1 . TRBJ2-7 TRBV20-1 CSAIPRTGYYEQYF TGCAGTGCCATACCCCGGACAGGGTACTACGAGCAGTACTTC
. . TRBJ1-2 TRBV7-9 CASSGQSYYGYTF TGTGCCAGCAGCGGACAGAGCTACTATGGCTACACCTTC
TRBD1 many TRBJ1-6 TRBV4-3 CASSQDLAGGASNSPLHF TGCGCCAGCAGCCAAGATTTGGCAGGGGGCGCATCTAATTCACCCCTCCACTTT
. . TRBJ2-5 TRBV20-1 CSASRVGETQYF TGCAGTGCTTCGAGGGTGGGGGAGACCCAGTACTTC
. many TRBJ2-5 TRBV12-3/TRBV12-4 CASSLLALETQYF TGTGCCAGCAGTTTACTAGCTCTCGAGACCCAGTACTTC
. . TRBJ2-2 TRBV20-1 CSARDLGLAGGPGPGSCFF .
. . TRBJ2-5 TRBV10-3 CATAGPQETQYF TGTGCCACCGCGGGACCCCAAGAGACCCAGTACTTC
TRBD2 many TRBJ2-7 TRBV7-3 CASSSRGGSNEQYF TGTGCCAGCAGCTCCCGGGGGGGGTCCAACGAGCAGTACTTC
TRBD1 many TRBJ2-7 TRBV5-1 CASSAGDRYSEQYF TGCGCCAGCAGCGCAGGGGACAGATATTCCGAGCAGTACTTC
. many TRBJ1-1 TRBV11-2 CASSLERTEAFF TGTGCCAGCAGCTTAGAAAGGACTGAAGCTTTCTTT
TRBD1 . TRBJ1-5 TRBV6-5 CASSYWDREDTQHF TGTGCCAGCAGTTACTGGGACAGGGAGGATACGCAGCATTTT
. . TRBJ2-5 TRBV7-8 CASSSAGAETQYF TGTGCCAGCAGCTCCGCAGGTGCAGAGACCCAGTACTTC
TRBD1 . TRBJ2-7 TRBV5-1 CASREPGQGSGELYF TGCGCCAGCAGGGAGCCGGGACAGGGAAGCGGGGAGCTGTACTTC
. many TRBJ2-3 TRBV2 CASSVGVEVTSTDTQYF TGTGCCAGCTCCGTGGGAGTGGAAGTGACTAGCACAGATACGCAGTATTTT
. many TRBJ2-7 TRBV7-2 CASSLARQKGGYEQYF TGTGCCAGCAGCTTAGCTCGACAGAAGGGCGGCTACGAGCAGTACTTC
. many TRBJ2-2 TRBV6-2/TRBV6-3 CASRLGLNTGELFF TGTGCCAGCAGATTGGGACTGAACACCGGGGAGCTGTTTTTT
. . TRBJ2-7 TRBV29-1 CSVGEGATYEQYF TGCAGCGTTGGGGAGGGGGCTACCTACGAGCAGTACTTC
TRBD1 few TRBJ1-5 TRBV14 CASSQEKDRGIRKNQPQHF TGTGCCAGCAGCCAAGAGAAGGACAGGGGGATTAGGAAGAATCAGCCCCAGCATTTT
. many TRBJ2-3 TRBV11-2 CASSPLLRGHTQYF TGTGCCAGCAGCCCCTTACTCCGGGGCCATACGCAGTATTTT
. . TRBJ1-5 TRBV19 CASSMSAGRPQHF TGTGCCAGTAGTATGTCTGCGGGACGGCCCCAGCATTTT
. . TRBJ2-5 TRBV9 CASSELATQYF TGTGCCAGCAGTGAACTCGCGACCCAGTACTTC
. . TRBJ1-5 TRBV10-2 CASSKSNRAQPQHF TGCGCCAGCAGTAAGTCGAACAGGGCTCAGCCCCAGCATTTT
TRBD1 many TRBJ1-2 TRBV6-5 CASRDRAPNYGYTF TGTGCCAGCAGGGACAGGGCTCCTAACTATGGCTACACCTTC
. few TRBJ1-6 TRBV10-3 CAISESKGQGRPTSSYNSPLHF TGTGCCATCAGTGAGTCAAAAGGGCAGGGGAGACCAACGAGCTCCTATAATTCACCCCTCCACTTT
TRBD1 . TRBJ2-7 TRBV5-1 CASSSSSRGQPIYGQYF TGCGCTAGCAGCTCCAGCTCTAGGGGACAGCCCATCTACGGGCAGTACTTC
. . TRBJ2-7 TRBV20-1 CSGDGPPQNQQYF TGCAGTGGGGACGGGCCCCCCCAAAACCAGCAGTACTTC
TRBD1 . TRBJ2-5 TRBV9 CASSAGQGAETQYF TGTGCCAGCAGCGCGGGACAGGGGGCGGAGACCCAGTACTTC
TRBD1 . TRBJ1-1 TRBV7-9 CASSPGTGFDEAFF TGTGCCAGCAGCCCAGGGACAGGGTTCGATGAAGCTTTCTTT
. . TRBJ2-1 TRBV27 CASTSRGVEQFF TGTGCCAGCACGTCTAGGGGTGTTGAGCAGTTCTTC
TRBD2 . TRBJ2-3 TRBV2 CASRGLAANTDTQYF TGTGCCAGCCGGGGACTAGCGGCCAACACAGATACGCAGTATTTT
. medium-sized TRBJ2-5 TRBV29-1 CSGGRAATTQYF TGCAGCGGCGGAAGGGCGGCTACGACCCAGTACTTC
TRBD1 many TRBJ1-1 TRBV19 CASTGQVLHRANTEAFF TGTGCCAGTACCGGACAGGTTCTACATCGGGCGAACACTGAAGCTTTCTTT
. . TRBJ2-2 TRBV7-2 CASGLGLAPNTGELFF TGTGCCAGCGGCTTAGGGCTAGCGCCAAACACCGGGGAGCTGTTTTTT
TRBD1 . TRBJ1-5 TRBV4-3 CASSPNRGAGQPQHF TGCGCCAGCAGCCCAAACAGGGGGGCTGGCCAGCCCCAGCATTTT
. . TRBJ1-2 TRBV10-3 CAIRGTAYGYTF TGTGCCATCAGGGGGACGGCCTATGGCTACACCTTC
. few TRBJ1-6 TRBV7-6 CASSPSAINSPLHF TGTGCCAGCAGCCCGTCGGCTATTAATTCACCCCTCCACTTT
TRBD1 few TRBJ1-3 TRBV7-2 CASSLAWTGVGNTIYF TGTGCCAGCAGCTTAGCTTGGACAGGGGTGGGAAACACCATATATTTT
TRBD1 . TRBJ1-4 TRBV20-1 CSARDPPGQGMDEKLFF TGCAGTGCTAGAGATCCCCCAGGACAGGGAATGGATGAAAAACTGTTTTTT
TRBD1 many TRBJ2-7 TRBV11-2 CASSLGDRDSYEQYF TGTGCCAGCAGCTTAGGAGACAGGGACTCCTACGAGCAGTACTTC
TRBD1 . TRBJ1-4 TRBV2 CASSGQGLFGGEELFF TGTGCCAGCAGTGGACAGGGCCTTTTCGGCGGAGAAGAACTGTTTTTT
. . TRBJ1-2 TRBV15 CATSRAAGAYGYTF TGTGCCACCAGCAGAGCAGCGGGCGCCTATGGCTACACCTTC
TRBD2 many TRBJ2-7 TRBV7-2 CASSARTSGSYEQYF TGTGCCAGCAGCGCCCGGACTAGCGGGAGTTACGAGCAGTACTTC
. few TRBJ2-2 TRBV5-1 CASGEPFF TGCGCCAGCGGGGAGCCGTTTTTT
TRBD1 . TRBJ2-5 TRBV28 CASRRDRGQETQYF TGTGCCAGCAGAAGGGACAGGGGGCAAGAGACCCAGTACTTC
TRBD1 many TRBJ2-7 TRBV2 CASSWTGRDEQYF TGTGCCAGCAGTTGGACAGGGCGGGACGAGCAGTACTTC
. many TRBJ2-5 TRBV7-3 CASSLRLMETQYF TGTGCCAGCAGCTTAAGACTAATGGAGACCCAGTACTTC
. . TRBJ2-3 TRBV15 CATSSDPFGTQYF TGTGCCACCAGCAGTGACCCCTTTGGTACGCAGTATTTT
TRBD2 . TRBJ2-7 TRBV9 CASSVQTSGSEQYF TGTGCCAGCAGCGTCCAGACTAGCGGGTCCGAGCAGTACTTC
. many TRBJ2-7 TRBV20-1 CSASAGTSGYEQYF TGCAGTGCTAGTGCCGGGACATCTGGCTACGAGCAGTACTTC